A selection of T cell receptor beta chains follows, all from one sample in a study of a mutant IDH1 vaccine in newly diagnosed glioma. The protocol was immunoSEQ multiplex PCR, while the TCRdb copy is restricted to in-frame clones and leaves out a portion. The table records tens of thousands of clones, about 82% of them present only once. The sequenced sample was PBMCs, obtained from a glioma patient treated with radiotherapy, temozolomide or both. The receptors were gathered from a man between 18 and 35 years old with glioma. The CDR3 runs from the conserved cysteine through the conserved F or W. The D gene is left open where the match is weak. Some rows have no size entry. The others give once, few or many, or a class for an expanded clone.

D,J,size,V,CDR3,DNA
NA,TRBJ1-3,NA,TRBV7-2,CASSLESGNTIYF,TGTGCCAGCAGCTTAGAATCTGGAAACACCATATATTTT
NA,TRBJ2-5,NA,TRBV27,CASSPRGSYETQYF,TGTGCCAGCAGCCCCCGAGGGTCCTACGAAACCCAGTACTTC
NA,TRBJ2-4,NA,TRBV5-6,CASSLEMGVAKNIQYF,TGTGCCAGCAGCTTGGAGATGGGCGTAGCCAAAAACATTCAGTACTTC
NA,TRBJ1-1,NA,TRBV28,CASIGGGLREAFF,TGTGCCAGCATTGGCGGTGGACTCCGTGAGGCTTTCTTT
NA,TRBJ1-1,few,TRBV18,CASFTGIGNTEAFF,TGTGCCAGCTTCACTGGGATTGGGAACACTGAAGCTTTCTTT
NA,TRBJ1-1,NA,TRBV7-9,CASSHRVTEAFF,TGTGCCAGCAGCCACAGGGTCACTGAAGCTTTCTTT
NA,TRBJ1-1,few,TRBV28,CASSSPGHIMNTEAFF,TGTGCCAGCAGTTCCCCGGGACATATCATGAACACTGAAGCTTTCTTT
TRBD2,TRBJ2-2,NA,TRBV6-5,CASSYGGGSAGELFF,TGTGCCAGCAGTTACGGGGGGGGTAGCGCCGGGGAGCTGTTTTTT
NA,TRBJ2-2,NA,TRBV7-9,CASSLDEGTGELFF,TGTGCCAGCAGCTTAGATGAGGGAACCGGGGAGCTGTTTTTT
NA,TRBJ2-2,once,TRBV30,CAWKPLGIETGELFF,TGTGCCTGGAAACCCCTCGGGATCGAAACCGGGGAGCTGTTTTTT
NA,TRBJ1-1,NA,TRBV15,CATTRTAGKGTEAFF,TGTGCCACCACCAGGACCGCGGGTAAGGGCACTGAAGCTTTCTTT
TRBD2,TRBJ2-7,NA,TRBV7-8,CASSLFGQLAGSPPGHEQYF,TGTGCCAGCAGCTTATTTGGGCAACTAGCGGGGTCGCCCCCAGGCCACGAGCAGTACTTC
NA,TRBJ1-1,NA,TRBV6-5,CASSYSSIVAAFF,TGTGCCAGCAGTTACTCGAGCATTGTGGCAGCTTTCTTT
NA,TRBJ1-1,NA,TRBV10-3,CAISESQVLAFF,TGTGCCATCAGTGAGTCGCAGGTTTTAGCTTTCTTT
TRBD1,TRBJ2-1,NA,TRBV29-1,CSLGQGGNEQFF,TGCAGCCTCGGACAGGGCGGCAATGAGCAGTTCTTC
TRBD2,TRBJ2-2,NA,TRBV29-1,CSVDTRRGGLSNTGELFF,TGCAGCGTTGATACTCGACGGGGGGGCCTTTCGAACACCGGGGAGCTGTTTTTT
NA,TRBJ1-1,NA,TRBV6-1,CATLGVTEAFF,TGTGCCACCCTGGGCGTCACTGAAGCTTTCTTT
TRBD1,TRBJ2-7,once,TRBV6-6,CASSFSDRVGEQYF,TGTGCCAGCAGTTTTTCTGACAGGGTGGGGGAGCAGTACTTC
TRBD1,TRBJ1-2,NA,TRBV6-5,CASSYYQDRQTYGYTF,TGTGCCAGCAGTTACTATCAGGACAGGCAAACCTATGGCTACACCTTC
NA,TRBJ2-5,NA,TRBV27,CASSRGRYLQETQYF,TGTGCCAGCAGTCGAGGTCGCTACCTCCAAGAGACCCAGTACTTC
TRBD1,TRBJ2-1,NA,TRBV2,CASSEGSSDRPNNEQFF,TGTGCCAGCAGTGAAGGATCCTCGGACAGGCCAAACAATGAGCAGTTCTTC
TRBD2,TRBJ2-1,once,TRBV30,CAWSVQSSGRTNEQFF,TGTGCCTGGAGTGTACAATCGAGCGGGAGGACCAATGAGCAGTTCTTC
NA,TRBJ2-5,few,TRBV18,CASSPVPETQYF,TGTGCCAGCTCACCGGTCCCGGAGACCCAGTACTTC
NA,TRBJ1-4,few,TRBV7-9,CASSSLTGSGKLFF,TGTGCCAGCAGCTCCTTGACAGGCAGTGGGAAACTGTTTTTT
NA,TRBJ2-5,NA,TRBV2,CASSLEAVQETQYF,TGTGCCAGCAGCCTCGAGGCAGTCCAAGAGACCCAGTACTTC